Ten or more counts support the clone carrying this TCR beta chain. Antigen unknown. The data are from a study of T-cell memory formation after mild COVID-19. Study context: Each donor largely had its own TCR clusters. General observations from the study: A balance of CD4 and CD8 characterized clones contracting day 15 to 85, whereas later expanders leaned CD4+.

V was trimmed by 4 bases and J by 2 bases, leaving 12 bases between them. CDR3 length: 14 residues. CDR1 and CDR2 from the germline V gene are SGHDN and FVKESK. Employing constant-segment primers, 5'RACE generated TCR alpha and TCR beta cDNA libraries bearing sample barcodes and UMIs. Using its own MiXCR run on the 5' RACE reads, TCRdb lists one record per CDR3 protein. The sample has some 150,000 distinct CDR3 sequences; over 6% are singletons. The genes are TRBV14 and TRBJ2-7, with a possible D match to TRBD1 (6 bases). Sequencing used PBMCs or a T cell subset sorted from them (not recorded which). The TCR sequence derives from an adult woman who had mild COVID-19 (a few samples of this study predate the infection). Cell type and time point are not known. CDR3 bases: TGTGCCAGCAGCCCCGACCGGGACACCTACGAGCAGTACTTC. Protein sequence: CASSPDRDTYEQYF.